Following are 21 T cell receptor beta chains from one sample sequenced in a study of blood T cell repertoires in COVID-19. Data came from immunoSEQ multiplex PCR; TCRdb stores just in-frame clones and leaves some out. Of tens of thousands of clones in the sample, 80% were seen once. Sequenced: peripheral blood. These receptors all come from a woman in her 70s with acute or convalescent COVID-19.

In its sample, this clone was seen once. The rearrangement joins TRBV24-1 to TRBJ1-2; D may be TRBD1 (6 bases). Germline-derived CDR1 and CDR2 are KGHDR and SFDVKD. V shed 4 bases and J shed 4 bases, with 12 bases lying between them. The CDR3 loop spans 14 amino acids. The CDR3 DNA follows: TGTGCCACCAGTGACCCGGGACACCCCTATGGCTACACCTTC. Its protein product is CATSDPGHPYGYTF.

The chain employs TRBV2 and TRBJ1-6; D gene unclear. The length of the CDR3 is 15 residues. In germline, CDR1 is SNHLY, CDR2 FYNNEI. Trimming removed 4 bases at V and 2 bases at J, with 9 bases between. The CDR3 reads CASSAEFTYNSPLHF. CDR3 DNA sequence: TGTGCCAGCAGTGCCGAGTTCACCTATAATTCACCCCTCCACTTT.

This rearrangement joins TRBV6-5 to TRBJ1-2; 9 nucleotides line up with TRBD1. J lost 3 bases, V lost 6 bases, and 8 bases had no gene match. This CDR3 contains 15 residues. Germline V gene sequence: CDR1 MNHEY, CDR2 SVGAGI. CDR3 amino acids: CASRVRDRVDYGYTF. The CDR3 DNA sequence: TGTGCCAGCAGGGTCCGGGACAGGGTCGACTATGGCTACACCTTC.

The table lists this clone with a few counts. The J gene is TRBJ1-1, the V gene TRBV6-6; D is unresolved. Trimming cost V 8 bases and J 5 bases, with 12 bases left between them. Per germline, CDR1 MNHNY and CDR2 SVGAGI (reference sequence). There are 12 residues in the CDR3. The CDR3 nucleotides read TGTGCCAGCCGGGGATGGGAGACTGAAGCTTTCTTT. This codes for CASRGWETEAFF.

The sample holds a few counts of this clone. The rearrangement uses TRBV6-1 and TRBJ2-1, with TRBD1 identical over 12 bases. The V gene's germline CDR1 is MNHNS and CDR2 SASEGT. There are 18 residues in the CDR3. V dropped 4 bases and J dropped 0; count of bases not matched to a gene: 7. CDR3 protein: CASSAGTGGSSSYNEQFF. The CDR3 DNA reads TGTGCCAGCAGTGCCGGGACAGGGGGCTCTAGCTCCTACAATGAGCAGTTCTTC.

This chain joins TRBV5-1 and TRBJ1-2; TRBD1 might be the D (6 bases). CDR1 is SGHRS and CDR2 is YFSETQ in the germline V gene. This CDR3 is 15 amino acids long. Trimming took 2 bases from V and 8 from J, leaving 19 bases between them. The CDR3 protein is CASSLGQLPPTGYTF. CDR3 nucleotides: TGCGCCAGCAGCTTAGGACAGCTCCCTCCTACGGGCTACACCTTC.

The chain joins TRBV7-2 to TRBJ1-1; D is possibly TRBD1 (6 bases). With 6 bases removed from V and 8 bases from J, the gap between germline ends came to 10 bases. Germline CDR1 is SGHTA and CDR2 is FQGNSA. CDR3 length equals 11 residues. The CDR3 spells CASRPGVEAFF. The CDR3 DNA follows: TGTGCCAGCAGACCAGGGGTAGAAGCTTTCTTT.

This chain uses TRBV11-2 with TRBJ1-2; the D is unclear. The CDR3 spans 13 residues. The germline CDR1 and CDR2 sequences are SGHAT and FQNNGV. V was trimmed by 6 bases and J by 2 bases, leaving 10 bases between them. CDR3 in DNA: TGTGCCAGCAGACTAGTCACCAACTATGGCTACACCTTC. Translated, it gives CASRLVTNYGYTF.

The V and J genes are TRBV4-3 and TRBJ1-4; D remains unclear. Trimming left V 1 base short and J 3 bases short, with 12 bases between. Germline-derived CDR1 and CDR2 are LGHNA and YSLEER. This CDR3 is 16 amino acids long. The DNA of the CDR3 is TGCGCCAGCAGCCAAGGGCAAAGAAATCCTAATGAAAAACTGTTTTTT. Translating gives CASSQGQRNPNEKLFF.

The chain's CDR3 is CASSSQGAYLGYTF. As DNA, the CDR3 is TGTGCCAGCAGCTCTCAGGGGGCGTATCTTGGCTACACCTTC. The chain employs TRBV7-2 and TRBJ1-2, with 8 bases identical to TRBD1. J gave up 7 bases and V 4 bases, and 8 bases lay outside the gene matches. This CDR3 comprises 14 residues. Germline CDR1 reads SGHTA; CDR2 reads FQGNSA.

The chain couples TRBV5-1 to TRBJ2-2, with 14 bases that match TRBD2. CDR1 is SGHRS, CDR2 YFSETQ, per germline. The CDR3 totals 17 residues. Losses at the gene ends were 4 bases for V and 4 bases for J; bases not matched to a gene: 6. The CDR3 coding sequence is TGCGCCAGCAGCCCTCGGACTAGCGGGGGGTTCACCGGGGAGCTGTTTTTT. Protein sequence: CASSPRTSGGFTGELFF.

This clone was counted only a few times. CDR3 amino acids: CASLLIGGTEAFF. DNA for the CDR3: TGTGCCAGCCTTCTAATCGGGGGCACTGAAGCTTTCTTT. The rearrangement joins TRBV6-5 to TRBJ1-1; the D gene is possibly TRBD1 (5 bases). CDR1 is MNHEY, CDR2 SVGAGI, per germline. The CDR3 runs to 13 residues. Trimming pared 8 bases from V and 4 bases from J, leaving 14 bases between.

A single count supports this clone. The chain employs TRBV4-2 and TRBJ1-3; TRBD1 matches 8 bases. CDR3 length: 18 amino acids. The germline CDR1 and CDR2 sequences are LGHNA and YNFKEQ. J was trimmed by 4 bases and V by 3 bases; bases with no gene match: 14. For the CDR3, the DNA is TGTGCCAGCAGCCAGGACGGCCCACGACAGGGGAGAGGAAACACCATATATTTT. Translation gives CASSQDGPRQGRGNTIYF.

The CDR3 reads CASSLGAGVRNSPLHF. The DNA of the CDR3 is TGTGCCAGCAGCTTAGGGGCAGGGGTCCGTAATTCACCCCTCCACTTT. V gene TRBV7-8 combines with J gene TRBJ1-6, with D maybe TRBD1 (6 bases). The V and J ends lost 1 base and 6 bases respectively, with 13 bases between them. The CDR3 runs to 16 residues. Germline loops: CDR1 SGHVS, CDR2 FQNEAQ.

The chain uses TRBV6-1 and TRBJ2-7, with TRBD2 as a possible D gene (5 bases). V was pared by 2 bases and J by 3 bases, with 11 bases between. This CDR3 has 14 amino acids. The germline V gene has CDR1 MNHNS and CDR2 SASEGT. The DNA for the CDR3 is TGTGCCAGCAGTGAATTGGGAGCGAACTACGAGCAGTACTTC. Protein: CASSELGANYEQYF.

This sequence joins TRBV24-1 and TRBJ2-3; 8 positions agree with TRBD1. The trim removed 4 bases at V and 6 bases at J, leaving 11 bases unmatched. The CDR3 contains 16 residues. Germline V gene lookup returns CDR1 KGHDR and CDR2 SFDVKD. The CDR3 bases are TGTGCCACCAGTGAGGACCGGACAGGGCTTATTGATACGCAGTATTTT. Translation gives CATSEDRTGLIDTQYF.

The chain recombines TRBV12-3 or TRBV12-4 with TRBJ1-1; D may be TRBD1 (5 bases). The CDR3 consists of 13 residues. The V gene lost 7 bases and the J gene lost 5 bases, with 14 bases spanning the gap. The CDR3 DNA reads TGTGCCAGCATCCCGGACACCCTAACTGAAGCTTTCTTT. Encoded protein: CASIPDTLTEAFF.

Within the sample, this clone is medium-sized. This rearrangement joins TRBV5-6 to TRBJ2-5; possible D gene TRBD1, 6 bases. Trimming removed 5 bases at V and 2 bases at J, with 10 bases between. CDR3 size: 13 residues. In germline, CDR1 is SGHDT, CDR2 YYEEEE. CDR3 DNA: TGTGCCAGCAGTTCCGACAGGCAAGAGACCCAGTACTTC. This encodes CASSSDRQETQYF.

The chain uses TRBV4-1 and TRBJ1-2; 8 positions agree with TRBD1. Germline V gene lookup returns CDR1 MGHRA and CDR2 YSYEKL. After removal of 3 bases from V and 4 bases from J, the junction contained 16 bases not matched to a gene. The CDR3 contains 18 residues. CDR3 coding DNA: TGCGCCAGCAGCCAGGTTCCCTTTCCGGGACAGGCTTCCTATGGCTACACCTTC. This codes for CASSQVPFPGQASYGYTF.

The chain uses TRBV6-5 and TRBJ1-5, with D maybe TRBD1 (6 bases). With 6 bases removed from V and 6 bases from J, the gap between germline ends came to 9 bases. This CDR3 is built from 12 residues. Germline assignment: CDR1 MNHEY and CDR2 SVGAGI. Here the CDR3 reads CASSPGVQPQHF. Written as DNA, the CDR3 is TGTGCCAGCAGCCCAGGGGTTCAGCCCCAGCATTTT.

The chain is built from TRBV30 and TRBJ1-3; TRBD1 matches 7 bases. Germline CDR1 reads GTSNPN; CDR2 reads SVGIG (reference sequence). The V and J ends lost 1 base and 8 bases, in that order; junction bases with no gene match: 5. This CDR3 region has 13 residues. DNA of the CDR3: TGTGCCTGGAGTGACAGGGGTTTTTACACCATATATTTT. Translation gives CAWSDRGFYTIYF. The full variable domain, its missing parts supplied by reference TRBV30 and TRBJ1-3, is SQTIHQWPATLVQPVGSPLSLECTVEGTSNPNLYWYRQAAGRGLQLLFYSVGIGQISSEVPQNLSASRPQDRQFILSSKKLLLSDSGFYLCAWSDRGFYTIYFGEGSWLTVV.